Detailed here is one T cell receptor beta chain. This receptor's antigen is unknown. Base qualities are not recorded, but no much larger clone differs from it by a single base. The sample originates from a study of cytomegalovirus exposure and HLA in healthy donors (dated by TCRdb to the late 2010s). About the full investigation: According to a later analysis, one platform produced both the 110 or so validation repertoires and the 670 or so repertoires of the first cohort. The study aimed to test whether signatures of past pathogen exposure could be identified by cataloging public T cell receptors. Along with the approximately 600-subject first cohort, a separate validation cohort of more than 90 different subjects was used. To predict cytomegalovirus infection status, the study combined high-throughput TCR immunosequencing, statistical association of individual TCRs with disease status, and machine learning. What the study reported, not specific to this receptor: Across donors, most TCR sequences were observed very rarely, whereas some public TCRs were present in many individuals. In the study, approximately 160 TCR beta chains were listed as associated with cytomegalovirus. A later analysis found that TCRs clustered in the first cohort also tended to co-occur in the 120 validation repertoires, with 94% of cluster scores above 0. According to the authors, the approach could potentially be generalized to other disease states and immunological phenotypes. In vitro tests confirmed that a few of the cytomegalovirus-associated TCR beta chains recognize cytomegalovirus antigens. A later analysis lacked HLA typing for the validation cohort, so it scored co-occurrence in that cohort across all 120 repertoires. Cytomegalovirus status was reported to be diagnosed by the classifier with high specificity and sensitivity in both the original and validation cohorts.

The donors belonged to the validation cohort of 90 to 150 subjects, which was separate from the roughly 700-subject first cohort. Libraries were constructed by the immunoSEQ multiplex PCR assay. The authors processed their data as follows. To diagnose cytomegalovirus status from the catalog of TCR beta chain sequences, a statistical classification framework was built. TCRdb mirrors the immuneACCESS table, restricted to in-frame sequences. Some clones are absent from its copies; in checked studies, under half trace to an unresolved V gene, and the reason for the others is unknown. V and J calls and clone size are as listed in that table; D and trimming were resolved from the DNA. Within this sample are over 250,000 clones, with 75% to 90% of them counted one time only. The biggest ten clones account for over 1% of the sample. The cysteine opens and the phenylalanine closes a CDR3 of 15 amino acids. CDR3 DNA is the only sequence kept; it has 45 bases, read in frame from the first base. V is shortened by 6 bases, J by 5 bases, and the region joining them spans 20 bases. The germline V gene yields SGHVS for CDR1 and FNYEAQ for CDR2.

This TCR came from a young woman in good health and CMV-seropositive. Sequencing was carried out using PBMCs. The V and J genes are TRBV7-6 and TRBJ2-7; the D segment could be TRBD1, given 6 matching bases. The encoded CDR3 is CASRLDPTGYDEQYF. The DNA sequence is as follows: TGTGCCAGCAGGCTTGACCCTACAGGGTACGACGAGCAGTACTTC.